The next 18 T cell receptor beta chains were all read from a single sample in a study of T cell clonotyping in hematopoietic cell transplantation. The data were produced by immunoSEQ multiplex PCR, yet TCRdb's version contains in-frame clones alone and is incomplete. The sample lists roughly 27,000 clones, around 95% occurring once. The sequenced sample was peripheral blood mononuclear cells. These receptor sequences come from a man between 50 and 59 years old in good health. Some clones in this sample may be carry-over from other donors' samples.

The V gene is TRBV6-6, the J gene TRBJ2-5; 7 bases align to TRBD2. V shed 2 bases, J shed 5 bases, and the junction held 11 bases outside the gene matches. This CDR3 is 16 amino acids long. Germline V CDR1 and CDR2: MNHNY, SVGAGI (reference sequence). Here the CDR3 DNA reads TGTGCCAGCAGTTACCCGTTGGGCGGGGGACGGGAGACCCAGTACTTC. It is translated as CASSYPLGGGRETQYF.

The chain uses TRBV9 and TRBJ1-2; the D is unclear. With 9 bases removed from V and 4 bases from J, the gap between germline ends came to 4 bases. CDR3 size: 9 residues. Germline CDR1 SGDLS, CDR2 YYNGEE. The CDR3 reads CATFYGYTF. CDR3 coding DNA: TGTGCCACTTTCTATGGCTACACCTTC.

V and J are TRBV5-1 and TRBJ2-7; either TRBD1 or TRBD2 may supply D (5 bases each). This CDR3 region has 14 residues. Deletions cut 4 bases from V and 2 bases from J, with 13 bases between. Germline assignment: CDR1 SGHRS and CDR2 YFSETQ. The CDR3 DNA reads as TGCGCCAGCAGCCCCGGGACCAAGACCTACGAGCAGTACTTC. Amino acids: CASSPGTKTYEQYF.

The CDR3 DNA follows: TGCGCCAGCAGCCAAGGGCCCCCGGACAGGGACTCACCCCTCCACTTT. Residues: CASSQGPPDRDSPLHF. The rearrangement links TRBV4-3 to TRBJ1-6, with 8 bases lining up with TRBD1. Looked up from germline, CDR1 is LGHNA and CDR2 is YSLEER. The trim removed 1 base at V and 10 bases at J, leaving 9 bases unmatched. The CDR3 runs 16 residues.

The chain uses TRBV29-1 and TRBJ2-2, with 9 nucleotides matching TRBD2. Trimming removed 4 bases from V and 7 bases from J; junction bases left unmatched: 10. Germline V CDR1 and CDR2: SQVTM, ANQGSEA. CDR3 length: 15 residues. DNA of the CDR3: TGCAGCGTTGTAATGCGGGGGGGCTCTGGCGGGGAGCTGTTTTTT. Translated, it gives CSVVMRGGSGGELFF.

The DNA for the CDR3 is TGTGCCAGCAGCTTGAACGGAAACTACGAGCAGTACTTC. Its translation: CASSLNGNYEQYF. The chain couples TRBV5-6 to TRBJ2-7; D gene unclear. Trimming left V 1 base short and J 3 bases short, with 8 bases between. Germline V lookup: CDR1 SGHDT, CDR2 YYEEEE. The CDR3 totals 13 residues.

The DNA for the CDR3 is TGTGCCAGCAGCTTAGGGCTAGGGGATGGCTACACCTTC. Protein product: CASSLGLGDGYTF. This chain links TRBV11-2 with TRBJ1-2, with D possibly being TRBD1 (5 bases). The CDR3 has 13 amino acids. Germline assignment: CDR1 SGHAT and CDR2 FQNNGV. Trimming took off 1 base at V and 6 bases at J, with 9 bases between the two ends. Looking up the rest from reference TRBV11-2 and TRBJ1-2 gives the full variable domain: EAGVAQSPRYKIIEKRQSVAFWCNPISGHATLYWYQQILGQGPKLLIQFQNNGVVDDSQLPKDRFSAERLKGVDSTLKIQPAKLEDSAVYLCASSLGLGDGYTFGSGTRLTVV.

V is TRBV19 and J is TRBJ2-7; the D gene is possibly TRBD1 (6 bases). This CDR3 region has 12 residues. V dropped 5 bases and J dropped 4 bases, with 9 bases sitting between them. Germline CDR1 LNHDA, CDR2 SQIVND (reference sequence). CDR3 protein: CASSAQGYEQYF. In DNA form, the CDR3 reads TGTGCCAGTAGTGCACAGGGTTACGAGCAGTACTTC.

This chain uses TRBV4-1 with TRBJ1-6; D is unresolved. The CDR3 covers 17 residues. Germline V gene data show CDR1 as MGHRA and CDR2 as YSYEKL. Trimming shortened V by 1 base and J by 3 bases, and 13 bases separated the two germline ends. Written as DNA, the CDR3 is TGCGCCAGCAGCCAAGTCGATATGGGGTTCTATAATTCACCCCTCCACTTT. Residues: CASSQVDMGFYNSPLHF.

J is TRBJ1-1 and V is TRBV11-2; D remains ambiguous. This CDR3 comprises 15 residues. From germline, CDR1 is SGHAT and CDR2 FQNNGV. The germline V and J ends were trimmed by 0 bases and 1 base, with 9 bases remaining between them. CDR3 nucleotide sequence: TGTGCCAGCAGCTTAGACGCAGCCGGGAACACTGAAGCTTTCTTT. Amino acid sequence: CASSLDAAGNTEAFF.

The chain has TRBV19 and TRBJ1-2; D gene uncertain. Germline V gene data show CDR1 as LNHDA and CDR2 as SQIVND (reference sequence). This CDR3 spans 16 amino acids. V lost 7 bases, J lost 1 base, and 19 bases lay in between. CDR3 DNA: TGTGCCAGTACCCAAGGGCACACGGTTCTTAACTATGGCTACACCTTC. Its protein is CASTQGHTVLNYGYTF.

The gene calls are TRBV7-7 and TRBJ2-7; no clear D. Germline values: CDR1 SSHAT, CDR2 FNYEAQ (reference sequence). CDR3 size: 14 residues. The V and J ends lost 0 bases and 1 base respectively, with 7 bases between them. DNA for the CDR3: TGTGCCAGCAGCTTAGCTGCAGATTCCTACGAGCAGTACTTC. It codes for CASSLAADSYEQYF. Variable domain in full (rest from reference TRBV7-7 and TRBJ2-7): GAGVSQSPRYKVTKRGQDVTLRCDPISSHATLYWYQQALGQGPEFLTYFNYEAQPDKSGLPSDRFSAERPEGSISTLTIQRTEQRDSAMYRCASSLAADSYEQYFGPGTRLTVT.

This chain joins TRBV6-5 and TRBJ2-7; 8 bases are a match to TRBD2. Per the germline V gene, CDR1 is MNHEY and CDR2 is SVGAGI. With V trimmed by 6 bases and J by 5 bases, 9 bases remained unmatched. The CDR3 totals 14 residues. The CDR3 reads CASSRGGVSDEQYF. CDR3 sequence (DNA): TGTGCCAGCAGCCGGGGGGGGGTATCCGACGAGCAGTACTTC.

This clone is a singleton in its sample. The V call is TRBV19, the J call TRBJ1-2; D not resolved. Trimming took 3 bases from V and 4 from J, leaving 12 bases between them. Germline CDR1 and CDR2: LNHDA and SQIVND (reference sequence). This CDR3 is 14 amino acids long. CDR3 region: CASSIARHRYGYTF. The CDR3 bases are TGTGCCAGTAGTATCGCAAGACACCGCTATGGCTACACCTTC.

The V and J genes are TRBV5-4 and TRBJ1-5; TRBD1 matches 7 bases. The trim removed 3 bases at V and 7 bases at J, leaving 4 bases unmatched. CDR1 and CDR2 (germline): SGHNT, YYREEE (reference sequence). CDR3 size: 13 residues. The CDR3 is CASSSDREQPQHF. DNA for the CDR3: TGTGCCAGCAGCTCTGACAGGGAGCAGCCCCAGCATTTT.

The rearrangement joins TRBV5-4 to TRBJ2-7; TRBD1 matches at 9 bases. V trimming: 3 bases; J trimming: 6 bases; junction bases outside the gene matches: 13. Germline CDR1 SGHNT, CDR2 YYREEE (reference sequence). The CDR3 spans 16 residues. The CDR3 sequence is CASSSGTGKKGAEQYF. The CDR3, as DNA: TGTGCCAGCAGCTCCGGGACAGGGAAAAAAGGTGCCGAGCAGTACTTC. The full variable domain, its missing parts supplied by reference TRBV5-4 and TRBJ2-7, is ETGVTQSPTHLIKTRGQQVTLRCSSQSGHNTVSWYQQALGQGPQFIFQYYREEENGRGNFPPRFSGLQFPNYSSELNVNALELDDSALYLCASSSGTGKKGAEQYFGPGTRLTVT.

As DNA, the CDR3 is TGCGCCAGCAGCCAAGCGGGAGTCTATGGCTACACCTTC. Protein product: CASSQAGVYGYTF. V usage is TRBV4-3 and J usage is TRBJ1-2; no clear D gene. Germline lookup yields CDR1 LGHNA and CDR2 YSLEER. V lost 1 base to trimming and J lost 4 bases, with 7 bases between them. The CDR3 is made up of 13 amino acids.

In nucleotides, the CDR3 is TGTGCCAGCAGTTACGAGGGTTTGGGTGGCTACACCTTC. Its protein product is CASSYEGLGGYTF. The V call is TRBV6-5, the J call TRBJ1-2; unclear D gene. CDR1 and CDR2 (germline): MNHEY, SVGAGI. CDR3 size: 13 residues. Trimming removed 2 bases from V and 7 bases from J, with 11 bases in between.